This TCR beta chain was recovered during a study of shared clonotypes between healthy human individuals. Whole-study findings and limits: Investigators collected only blood, and repertoires in tissues likely differ. Though the depth was large, rarefaction showed that sorted-subset sequencing was incomplete.

Losses at the gene ends were 4 bases for V and 3 bases for J; bases not matched to a gene: 9. This CDR3 comprises 17 residues. The germline V gene has CDR1 SGHNT and CDR2 YYREEE (reference sequence). As for this clone: The target antigen is unknown.

The genomic DNA of each subset was split evenly across several immunoSEQ plates. Profiling relied on immunoSEQ multiplex PCR, and the TCRdb table lists in-frame clones only, not all of them. The table lists approximately 500,000 clones, about 96% of them singletons. This sequence joins TRBV5-4 and TRBJ2-3, with TRBD2 identical over 12 bases. The sample comprised naive CD4+ T cells sorted from blood. Subset defined: CD45RA+ positively selected. The sequence derives from a woman in her twenties or thirties in good health. The DNA for the CDR3 is TGTGCCAGCAGCACATCAGTTCTAGCGGGAGGGACAGATACGCAGTATTTT. It codes for CASSTSVLAGGTDTQYF.